Shown below are 2 T cell receptor beta chains from a single sample sequenced in a study of shared clonotypes between healthy human individuals (dated by TCRdb to the early 2020s). Library construction relied on the immunoSEQ multiplex PCR assay. TCRdb provides this immuneACCESS table in a form limited to in-frame rearrangements. Some clones are lacking; in checked studies, under half of them reflect an unresolved V gene, and why the rest are absent is not known. The sample table shows about 1 million clones, and 65% to 80% are seen once. Approximately 1.3% of the sample goes to the ten largest clones. The sample taken for sequencing was memory CD4+ T cells sorted from blood. Read against the paper, the sample's cell subset or site label means: CD45RA-negative fraction. All receptors derive from a man between 18 and 35 years old in good health.

This clone has just a few counts. V is TRBV6-1 and J is TRBJ1-6, with D perhaps matching TRBD1 (5 bases). Germline CDR1 reads MNHNS; CDR2 reads SASEGT. V was cut by 7 bases and J by 11 bases, with 15 bases left in between. The CDR3 covers 13 residues. DNA of the CDR3: TGTGCCAGCATAACGCTTGGGGCTCCACCCCTCCACTTT. This codes for CASITLGAPPLHF.

The chain uses TRBV5-6 and TRBJ2-5, with a possible D match to TRBD2 (6 bases). CDR3 length: 15 amino acids. The ends were cut back, 4 bases at V and 5 bases at J, with 18 bases in the middle. CDR1 and CDR2 from the germline V gene are SGHDT and YYEEEE. CDR3 sequence (DNA): TGTGCCAGCAGCCCCCTCCGGGGAGGTGTGGAGACCCAGTACTTC. This sequence encodes CASSPLRGGVETQYF.